This T cell receptor beta chain was recovered during a study of blood T cell repertoires in COVID-19. Study details: PBMCs, B-cell-depleted T cells, or T cells were the source of the cDNA or gDNA that made up the material.

Sequencing was performed with immunoSEQ multiplex PCR; in TCRdb, only in-frame clones are kept and a portion is missing. Here the sample spans about 130,000 clones, over 80% being singletons. The germline CDR1 and CDR2 sequences are MDHEN and SYDVKM. The CDR3 sequence is 16 residues long. The junction had 4 bases not matched to a gene; V was cut back by 1 base and J by 5 bases. The sequence was obtained from a man between 60 and 75 years old with acute or convalescent COVID-19. The material sequenced was peripheral blood. The chain couples TRBV28 to TRBJ1-6; 8 positions agree with TRBD1. The DNA of the CDR3 is TGTGCCAGCAGTTTATACGGGACAGGAAATAATTCACCCCTCCACTTT. Translated: CASSLYGTGNNSPLHF.